In its sample, the clone carrying this TCR beta chain was seen many times. Its specificity is unknown. This entry comes from a study of regulatory T cells in long-lasting Graves disease. Germline V gene lookup returns CDR1 SQVTM and CDR2 ANQGSEA. V lost 5 bases to trimming and J lost 2 bases, with 11 bases between them. The CDR3 is 13 amino acids. Described time point: newly diagnosed GD, antithyroid drugs for less than 3 months. The TCR library was made from RNA that had been extracted from PBMCs in TRIzol. Sequencing libraries for TCR beta were prepared with iRepertoire HTBI primers and Arm-PCR of CDR3 regions. TCRdb ran MiXCR on the multiplex PCR reads and lists one entry per CDR3 protein. The data hold a few hundred thousand distinct CDR3 sequences, with roughly 12% observed a single time. Study-wide results and caveats: Favored gene segments in persistent disease were TRBV28, TRBJ1-2 and TRBJ2-5.

The sample was also linked to a second study, of T cells in Graves' hyperthyroidism and ophthalmopathy.

This clonotype originated in a woman in her late teens or twenties with Graves disease. Source: peripheral blood mononuclear cells (PBMCs), taken at new diagnosis, from a patient treated with antithyroid drugs. This chain joins TRBV29-1 and TRBJ2-3; the D gene is possibly TRBD1 (5 bases). CDR3 loop: CSVLPGLTDTQYF. CDR3 sequence (DNA): TGCAGCGTTCTGCCAGGGCTCACAGATACGCAGTATTTT.